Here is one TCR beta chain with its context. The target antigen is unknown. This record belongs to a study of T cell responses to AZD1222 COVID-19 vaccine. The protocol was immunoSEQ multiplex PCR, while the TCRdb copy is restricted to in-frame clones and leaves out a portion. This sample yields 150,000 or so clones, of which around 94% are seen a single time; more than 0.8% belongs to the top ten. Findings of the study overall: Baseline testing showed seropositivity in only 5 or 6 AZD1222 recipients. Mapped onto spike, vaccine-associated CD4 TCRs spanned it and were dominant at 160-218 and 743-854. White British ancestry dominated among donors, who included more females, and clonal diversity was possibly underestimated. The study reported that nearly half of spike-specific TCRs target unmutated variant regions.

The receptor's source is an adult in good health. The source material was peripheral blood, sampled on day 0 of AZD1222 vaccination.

The CDR3 nucleotides read TGTGCCAGCAGCTCCAGCGGGGAAAGGACCAGCAAAAACATTCAGTACTTC. It specifies CASSSSGERTSKNIQYF. J is TRBJ2-4 and V is TRBV28; TRBD2 agrees at 7 bases. The CDR3 length is 17 residues. CDR1 is MDHEN, CDR2 SYDVKM, per germline. The J segment lost 3 bases and the V segment lost 6 bases, leaving 14 bases of the junction unmatched. The variable domain in full, with the rest retrieved from reference TRBV28 and TRBJ2-4, is DVKVTQSSRYLVKRTGEKVFLECVQDMDHENMFWYRQDPGLGLRLIYFSYDVKMKEKGDIPEGYSVSREKKERFSLILESASTNQTSMYLCASSSSGERTSKNIQYFGAGTRLSVL.